These 23 T cell receptor beta chains share one sample of origin, sequenced in a study of blood T cell repertoires in COVID-19. The assay was immunoSEQ multiplex PCR, and TCRdb's table has in-frame clones only and misses some. Of some 110,000 clones listed, roughly 80% are singletons. The sequenced sample was peripheral blood. These receptors all stem from an older man with acute or convalescent COVID-19.

The chain joins TRBV2 to TRBJ1-1; TRBD1 aligns across 7 bases. The CDR3 spans 13 residues. V was pared by 8 bases and J by 6 bases, with 9 bases of the junction left unmatched. Germline CDR1 is SNHLY and CDR2 is FYNNEI. CDR3 loop: CASGRDSDSEAFF. CDR3 bases: TGTGCCAGCGGCCGGGACAGTGATTCTGAAGCTTTCTTT. The whole variable domain, filled in from reference TRBV2 and TRBJ1-1, reads EPEVTQTPSHQVTQMGQEVILRCVPISNHLYFYWYRQILGQKVEFLVSFYNNEISEKSEIFDDQFSVERPDGSNFTLKIRSTKLEDSAMYFCASGRDSDSEAFFGQGTRLTVV.

V and J are TRBV28 and TRBJ1-2; no firm D call. CDR3 length: 14 residues. CDR1 is MDHEN, CDR2 SYDVKM, per germline. Between the trimmed V and J ends, which lost 4 bases and 3 bases, there was a span of 12 bases. Here the CDR3 reads CASSSPGNYYGYTF. The CDR3 bases are TGTGCCAGCAGTTCCCCGGGGAACTACTATGGCTACACCTTC.

The DNA for the CDR3 is TGTGCCTGGAGTACCGGGACAGGGGGGCAAGAGACCCAGTACTTC. This translates into CAWSTGTGGQETQYF. This rearrangement joins TRBV30 to TRBJ2-5; 11 bases line up with TRBD1. The CDR3 extends over 15 amino acids. Germline values: CDR1 GTSNPN, CDR2 SVGIG (reference sequence). Trimming at V came to 2 bases and at J to 2 bases, leaving 4 bases not matched to a gene.

The CDR3 region is CAISELRQGKTGELFF. In DNA, the CDR3 is TGTGCCATCAGTGAATTGAGACAGGGGAAAACCGGGGAGCTGTTTTTT. The V gene is TRBV10-3, the J gene TRBJ2-2; 8 nucleotides align to TRBD1. The CDR3 runs 16 residues. Germline CDR1 and CDR2: ENHRY and SYGVKD. Losses at the gene ends were 3 bases for V and 5 bases for J; bases not matched to a gene: 8.

This clone ranks as large. The V and J genes are TRBV27 and TRBJ1-4; TRBD1 aligns across 7 bases. The CDR3 sequence is 14 residues long. V lost 7 bases and J lost 8; bases outside the gene matches: 10. The germline CDR1 and CDR2 sequences are MNHEY and SMNVEV (reference sequence). The CDR3 sequence: CASTDRASNEKLFF. Here the CDR3 DNA reads TGTGCCAGCACCGACAGGGCTAGCAACGAAAAACTGTTTTTT.

The V call is TRBV11-2, the J call TRBJ1-4, with a possible D match to TRBD1 (6 bases). CDR1 SGHAT and CDR2 FQNNGV come from the germline V gene. The CDR3 is 13 residues long. V lost 4 bases and J 7 bases, leaving 10 bases between the germline ends. This CDR3 reads CASSSQGSEKLFF. The CDR3, as DNA: TGTGCCAGCAGCTCACAGGGTTCTGAAAAACTGTTTTTT.

The rearrangement uses TRBV6-5 and TRBJ1-6; D might be TRBD1 (6 bases). Trimming stripped 5 bases from V and 7 bases from J, with 12 bases between. Germline V lookup: CDR1 MNHEY, CDR2 SVGAGI. The CDR3 is 14 amino acids. The CDR3 loop reads CASSPGTHNSPLHF. The CDR3 region has the DNA TGTGCCAGCAGTCCAGGGACACACAATTCACCCCTCCACTTT.

The chain employs TRBV7-9 and TRBJ2-3; 7 bases are a match to TRBD1. Germline V gene data show CDR1 as SEHNR and CDR2 as FQNEAQ (reference sequence). The V segment lost 4 bases and the J segment 3 bases; nucleotides outside the gene matches: 1. CDR3 length: 13 residues. In DNA, the CDR3 is TGTGCCAGCAGCTCGACAGGGACAGATACGCAGTATTTT. This translates into CASSSTGTDTQYF.

The chain uses TRBV18 and TRBJ2-1; TRBD1 aligns across 7 bases. Germline values: CDR1 KGHSH, CDR2 LQKENI. This CDR3 comprises 16 residues. The trim removed 5 bases at V and 9 bases at J, leaving 16 bases unmatched. The CDR3 sequence is CASSSEGASIQGEQFF. The CDR3 DNA follows: TGTGCCAGCTCATCAGAGGGGGCTAGTATTCAGGGTGAGCAGTTCTTC.

The chain has TRBV28 and TRBJ2-7; 7 bases map to TRBD1. Germline loops: CDR1 MDHEN, CDR2 SYDVKM. The CDR3 runs to 14 residues. V gave up 6 bases and J gave up 4 bases; unmatched junction bases: 9. The CDR3 protein is CASSVGTAIYEQYF. CDR3 DNA: TGTGCCAGCAGCGTTGGGACAGCGATATACGAGCAGTACTTC.

The genes are TRBV5-1 and TRBJ2-7, with D maybe TRBD2 (6 bases). CDR1 and CDR2 from the germline V gene are SGHRS and YFSETQ. V lost 0 bases, J lost 2 bases, and 12 bases lay in between. The CDR3 has 15 residues. The CDR3 loop reads CASSLEPGLTYEQYF. CDR3 nucleotide sequence: TGCGCCAGCAGCTTGGAACCAGGACTAACCTACGAGCAGTACTTC.

This clone was counted only a few times. The rearrangement links TRBV5-1 to TRBJ2-1; D possibly corresponds to TRBD2 (6 bases). V gave up 0 bases and J gave up 7 bases, with 14 bases separating them. The CDR3 consists of 15 residues. Per germline, CDR1 SGHRS and CDR2 YFSETQ. The CDR3 coding sequence is TGCGCCAGCAGCTTGGCCCTTACTAGCCCAAATGAGCAGTTCTTC. Translation gives CASSLALTSPNEQFF.

The chain employs TRBV7-8 and TRBJ2-3, with 8 bases that match TRBD2. The CDR3 extends over 15 amino acids. Trimming took 2 bases from V and 4 from J; bases not matched to a gene: 5. CDR1 is SGHVS, CDR2 FQNEAQ, per germline. The CDR3 DNA is TGTGCCAGCAGCTTAATAGCGGGGTTGGCAGATACGCAGTATTTT. Translation gives CASSLIAGLADTQYF.

V and J are TRBV4-3 and TRBJ2-7; 10 bases are shared with TRBD2. With V trimmed by 0 bases and J by 6 bases, 8 bases remained unmatched. The length of the CDR3 is 16 residues. Germline V CDR1 and CDR2: LGHNA, YSLEER. For the CDR3, the DNA is TGCGCCAGCAGCCAAGACGGAGCGGGGGGGCAGAGCGAGCAGTACTTC. Protein: CASSQDGAGGQSEQYF.

The rearrangement joins TRBV5-6 to TRBJ1-2; possibly TRBD1 for D (5 bases). The V end lost 1 base, the J end lost 3 bases, and 7 bases lay between the germline ends. The length of the CDR3 is 13 residues. Germline values: CDR1 SGHDT, CDR2 YYEEEE. CDR3 coding DNA: TGTGCCAGCAGCTTGTGGGGGGACTATGGCTACACCTTC. Amino acid sequence: CASSLWGDYGYTF.

The V and J genes are TRBV3-1 (or the pseudogene TRBV3-2) and TRBJ1-2; no definite D call. CDR3 length: 14 amino acids. V lost 8 bases, J lost 8 bases, and 21 bases lay in between. CDR1 is LGHDT and CDR2 is YNNKEL in the germline V gene (reference sequence). For the CDR3, the DNA is TGTGCCAGCCGTTGGAGTAACGGCCGAGCGGGCTACACCTTC. Its protein is CASRWSNGRAGYTF.

The V gene is TRBV3-1 (or the pseudogene TRBV3-2), the J gene TRBJ2-5; the match to TRBD1 covers 9 bases. The germline V gene has CDR1 LGHDT and CDR2 YNNKEL (reference sequence). The CDR3 consists of 16 residues. The V and J ends lost 0 bases and 7 bases, in that order; junction bases with no gene match: 9. In DNA, the CDR3 is TGTGCCAGCAGCCAAGATGGGGGACAGGGTTCAGGGACCCAGTACTTC. It translates to CASSQDGGQGSGTQYF.

J is TRBJ2-7 and V is TRBV10-2; 7 positions match TRBD1. The CDR3 covers 16 residues. CDR1 WSHSY and CDR2 SAAADI come from the germline V gene. The ends lost 0 bases at V and 4 bases at J; junction bases unmatched: 9. The CDR3 nucleotides read TGCGCCAGCAGTGAGTCCGAGGACAGGTGGGCATACGAGCAGTACTTC. The encoded protein is CASSESEDRWAYEQYF.

The rearrangement links TRBV10-3 to TRBJ2-1, with D perhaps matching TRBD2 (7 bases). With 8 bases removed from V and 5 bases from J, the gap between germline ends came to 16 bases. Germline CDR1 is ENHRY and CDR2 is SYGVKD. The length of the CDR3 is 14 residues. The CDR3: CAIRGAGGNNEQFF. Here the CDR3 DNA reads TGTGCCATCCGGGGGGCGGGCGGTAACAATGAGCAGTTCTTC.

The rearrangement uses TRBV28 and TRBJ1-2; 8 positions agree with TRBD1. The CDR3 contains 13 residues. V shed 5 bases, J shed 8 bases, and the junction held 7 bases outside the gene matches. Germline values: CDR1 MDHEN, CDR2 SYDVKM. The CDR3 sequence is CASSAGGADGYTF. The CDR3 DNA is TGTGCCAGCAGTGCAGGGGGCGCTGACGGCTACACCTTC.

The rearrangement links TRBV19 to TRBJ2-7; 9 bases fit TRBD1. The ends lost 4 bases at V and 2 bases at J; junction bases unmatched: 6. Germline CDR1 and CDR2: LNHDA and SQIVND (reference sequence). The CDR3 totals 15 residues. The CDR3: CASSTTGGFTYEQYF. In DNA form, the CDR3 reads TGTGCCAGTAGTACAACAGGGGGCTTTACCTACGAGCAGTACTTC.

This clone has at least ten counts. The chain couples TRBV7-9 to TRBJ2-1; 7 positions agree with TRBD2. CDR3 size: 17 residues. After removal of 5 bases from V and 7 bases from J, the junction contained 17 bases not matched to a gene. The germline gives CDR1 SEHNR, CDR2 FQNEAQ (reference sequence). CDR3 DNA sequence: TGTGCCAGCAGCCCACCCCCTCCAAGCGGGATGGGGAATGAGCAGTTCTTC. This translates into CASSPPPPSGMGNEQFF.

This clone was detected only a few times. The chain has TRBV11-2 and TRBJ2-7, with D possibly TRBD2 on 5 matching bases. V was trimmed by 4 bases and J by 0 bases, leaving 13 bases between them. CDR3 size: 15 residues. Per the germline V gene, CDR1 is SGHAT and CDR2 is FQNNGV. The CDR3 nucleotides are TGTGCCAGCAGCTCCGGGGAGACTGTCTCCTACGAGCAGTACTTC. It encodes CASSSGETVSYEQYF.